This T cell receptor (beta chain) is drawn from a study of cytomegalovirus exposure and HLA in healthy donors. Broader study findings: Across donors, presence/absence analyses took sequencing depth to be roughly uniform. Sequencing artifact likely explains a cluster of highly shared sequence variants. It was shown in a later analysis that HLA-associated TCR beta chains were more clonally expanded than other, equally common chains.

The PCR was carried out with 60 Vbeta primers and 13 Jbeta primers. Sequencing was performed with immunoSEQ multiplex PCR; in TCRdb, only in-frame clones are kept and a portion is missing. Among some 91,000 clones, about nine tenths were seen once, and the ten largest hold around a tenth. About this clone: Its target is unknown.

Sequencing was done on a sample of PBMCs. The receptor was derived from a man aged 25-45 years in good health and CMV-seropositive.

DNA of the CDR3: TGTGCCAGCAGTTTAAAGGGGGTCAGGGGTGACACTGAAGCTTTCTTT. Its translation: CASSLKGVRGDTEAFF. This chain links TRBV27 with TRBJ1-1, with a possible D match to TRBD1 (6 bases). CDR3 length: 16 amino acids. Trimming removed 2 bases from V and 3 bases from J, with 16 bases in between. Germline V CDR1 and CDR2: MNHEY, SMNVEV (reference sequence).